This T cell receptor (beta chain) stems from a study of shared clonotypes between healthy human individuals. The study drew its donors from healthy HIV-negative adults without recent acute infections or vaccinations. After removal of 11 bases from V and 0 bases from J, the junction contained 2 bases not matched to a gene. CDR1 is SNHLY, CDR2 FYNNEI, per germline. The CDR3 is 14 residues long. A deep-level run was used for the assay. The assay was immunoSEQ multiplex PCR, and TCRdb's table has in-frame clones only and misses some. Found here are about 2.3 million clones, 80% to 95% of them singletons; the top ten hold approximately 0.39%.

The sample comprised naive CD4+ T cells from PBMCs. Noted subset: CD45RA+ positively selected. The chain is built from TRBV2 and TRBJ2-3; TRBD2 aligns across 13 bases. The TCR originated in a man between 18 and 29 years old in good health. Some clones in this sample may be carry-over from other donors' samples. The CDR3 reads CAGTSGTSTDTQYF. Here the CDR3 DNA reads TGTGCCGGGACTAGCGGGACTAGCACAGATACGCAGTATTTT.